The 21 T cell receptor beta chains reported below all come from one sample, sequenced in a study of cytomegalovirus exposure and HLA in healthy donors. PCR primers comprised 60 Vbeta and 13 Jbeta primers. TCRdb's table, derived via immunoSEQ multiplex PCR, lists solely in-frame clones and lacks some. This sample has more than 95,000 clones, with about 71% found just once. Material: PBMCs. These TCRs come from a woman aged 45-59 years in good health and CMV-seronegative.

The chain couples TRBV7-3 to TRBJ2-3; TRBD2 matches at 9 bases. Germline V gene data show CDR1 as SGHTA and CDR2 as FQGTGA. The CDR3 loop spans 15 amino acids. V trimming: 0 bases; J trimming: 4 bases; junction bases outside the gene matches: 2. The CDR3 sequence: CASSLTSGSPDTQYF. The CDR3 DNA is TGTGCCAGCAGCTTAACTAGCGGGAGCCCAGATACGCAGTATTTT.

The chain links TRBV5-4 to TRBJ2-1, with a weak D call TRBD1 (6 bases). Trimming pared 0 bases from V and 8 bases from J, leaving 9 bases between. The CDR3 has 13 amino acids. CDR1 is SGHNT, CDR2 YYREEE, per germline (reference sequence). CDR3 nucleotides: TGTGCCAGCAGCTTGGGTGCAGGGGATGAGCAGTTCTTC. It codes for CASSLGAGDEQFF.

The chain recombines TRBV28 with TRBJ1-2, with D perhaps TRBD1 (5 bases). The CDR3 contains 15 residues. Germline V lookup: CDR1 MDHEN, CDR2 SYDVKM. V was clipped by 2 bases and J by 5 bases, with 15 bases between them. This CDR3 is CASSLLEDSTYGYTF. The CDR3 DNA is TGTGCCAGCAGTTTACTCGAAGACAGTACTTATGGCTACACCTTC.

The chain is built from TRBV4-2 and TRBJ2-5; unclear D gene. The germline CDR1 and CDR2 sequences are LGHNA and YNFKEQ. V gave up 1 base and J gave up 5 bases, with 8 bases separating them. The CDR3 contains 13 residues. In nucleotides, the CDR3 is TGTGCCAGCAGCCAAGTCCTATCCGAGACCCAGTACTTC. This gives the protein CASSQVLSETQYF.

The chain joins TRBV4-3 to TRBJ2-7; weak D call: TRBD2 (6 bases). Germline V lookup: CDR1 LGHNA, CDR2 YSLEER. Between the trimmed V and J ends, which lost 5 bases and 4 bases, there was a span of 21 bases. The CDR3 covers 16 residues. The CDR3 DNA reads as TGCGCCAGCAGCTTTTCTGGAACGGGAGAAGGATACGAGCAGTACTTC. Translating it yields CASSFSGTGEGYEQYF.

This clone was observed a handful of times. The chain employs TRBV19 and TRBJ1-1, with 7 bases fitting TRBD1. The CDR3 sequence is 16 residues long. V dropped 2 bases and J dropped 3; count of bases not matched to a gene: 9. Germline CDR1 and CDR2: LNHDA and SQIVND (reference sequence). The CDR3 DNA reads as TGTGCCAGTAGTATAACTCGCGGCAGGGGGTACACTGAAGCTTTCTTT. It yields the protein CASSITRGRGYTEAFF.

The chain uses TRBV15 and TRBJ1-2, with D hard to call. CDR3 length: 12 residues. The germline V gene has CDR1 LNHNV and CDR2 YYDKDF (reference sequence). The V end was cut by 2 bases, the J end by 3 bases, with 4 bases between. The CDR3 loop is CATSRTDYGYTF. In DNA form, the CDR3 reads TGTGCCACCAGCAGAACGGACTATGGCTACACCTTC.

The rearrangement uses TRBV7-2 and TRBJ2-5; weak D call: TRBD2 (6 bases). The CDR3 length is 14 residues. V gave up 5 bases and J gave up 4 bases, with 14 bases separating them. CDR1 is SGHTA, CDR2 FQGNSA, per germline. The DNA of the CDR3 is TGTGCCAGCAGCCTAACTAGGGGAGGAGAGACCCAGTACTTC. It specifies CASSLTRGGETQYF. Complete variable domain (other parts from reference TRBV7-2 and TRBJ2-5): GAGVSQSPSNKVTEKGKDVELRCDPISGHTALYWYRQSLGQGLEFLIYFQGNSAPDKSGLPSDRFSAERTGGSVSTLTIQRTQQEDSAVYLCASSLTRGGETQYFGPGTRLLVL.

The chain recombines TRBV7-7 with TRBJ2-5, with D uncertain. The germline CDR1 and CDR2 sequences are SSHAT and FNYEAQ (reference sequence). The CDR3 totals 15 residues. V was shortened by 6 bases and J by 0 bases, with 14 bases between the two germline ends. In DNA, the CDR3 is TGTGCCAGCAGTGCCTCTTGGAGTAACCAAGAGACCCAGTACTTC. It is translated as CASSASWSNQETQYF.

The chain has TRBV28 and TRBJ2-1, with 12 bases matching TRBD2. The CDR3 runs to 16 residues. J was trimmed by 0 bases and V by 6 bases; bases with no gene match: 3. Germline V lookup: CDR1 MDHEN, CDR2 SYDVKM. DNA for the CDR3: TGTGCCAGCAGAAAGGGACTAGCGGGCTCCTACAATGAGCAGTTCTTC. Translated: CASRKGLAGSYNEQFF.

J is TRBJ1-2 and V is TRBV15; 7 positions match TRBD1. V was pared by 4 bases and J by 3 bases, with 8 bases of the junction left unmatched. Germline CDR1 and CDR2: LNHNV and YYDKDF (reference sequence). The CDR3 runs 15 residues. CDR3 residues: CATSTRQGTDYGYTF. CDR3 sequence (DNA): TGTGCCACCAGCACCCGACAGGGTACTGACTATGGCTACACCTTC. Complete variable domain (other parts from reference TRBV15 and TRBJ1-2): DAMVIQNPRYQVTQFGKPVTLSCSQTLNHNVMYWYQQKSSQAPKLLFHYYDKDFNNEADTPDNFQSRRPNTSFCFLDIRSPGLGDTAMYLCATSTRQGTDYGYTFGSGTRLTVV.

This rearrangement joins TRBV7-2 to TRBJ1-5; 7 positions match TRBD1. CDR1 is SGHTA and CDR2 is FQGNSA in the germline V gene. The CDR3 has 15 residues. J gave up 7 bases and V 3 bases, and 9 bases lay outside the gene matches. CDR3 sequence reads: CASSFKSEGGQPQHF. In DNA form, the CDR3 reads TGTGCCAGCAGCTTCAAGTCGGAAGGGGGCCAGCCCCAGCATTTT.

The rearrangement joins TRBV7-3 to TRBJ2-1; 13 bases match TRBD2. Trimming at V came to 5 bases and at J to 7 bases, leaving 2 bases not matched to a gene. CDR1 is SGHTA, CDR2 FQGTGA, per germline. This CDR3 is 14 amino acids long. The chain's CDR3 is CASSLGLAGNEQFF. DNA of the CDR3: TGTGCCAGCAGCCTGGGACTAGCGGGGAATGAGCAGTTCTTC.

V and J are TRBV6-6 and TRBJ2-1, with 12 bases aligning to TRBD1. This CDR3 has 14 residues. The junction had 9 bases not matched to a gene; V was cut back by 8 bases and J by 10 bases. The germline V gene has CDR1 MNHNY and CDR2 SVGAGI (reference sequence). CDR3 nucleotides: TGTGCCAGCGCCCCGGGACAGGGGGCGCACGAGCAGTTCTTC. Translated, it gives CASAPGQGAHEQFF.

The chain couples TRBV27 to TRBJ2-1; 7 bases map to TRBD1. V lost 3 bases and J lost 0; bases outside the gene matches: 2. This CDR3 is 15 amino acids long. Germline CDR1 MNHEY, CDR2 SMNVEV (reference sequence). The CDR3 reads CASSFGTASYNEQFF. Written as DNA, the CDR3 is TGTGCCAGCAGTTTTGGGACAGCCTCCTACAATGAGCAGTTCTTC.

This sequence joins TRBV6-1 and TRBJ1-4; 12 positions agree with TRBD1. CDR1 and CDR2 from the germline V gene are MNHNS and SASEGT. J gave up 6 bases and V 7 bases, and 3 bases lay outside the gene matches. There are 14 residues in the CDR3. CDR3 protein: CASTGTGGDEKLFF. As DNA, the CDR3 is TGTGCCAGCACTGGGACAGGGGGCGATGAAAAACTGTTTTTT.

The chain carries TRBV19 and TRBJ1-5; D may be TRBD1 (6 bases). Trimming left V 3 bases short and J 6 bases short, with 12 bases between. The CDR3 length is 14 residues. Per germline, CDR1 LNHDA and CDR2 SQIVND (reference sequence). The CDR3 region is CASSITGGSQPQHF. CDR3 nucleotide sequence: TGTGCCAGTAGTATTACGGGGGGCAGTCAGCCCCAGCATTTT.

The chain links TRBV9 to TRBJ2-1; D is perhaps TRBD2 (6 bases). The germline gives CDR1 SGDLS, CDR2 YYNGEE. The V end was cut by 3 bases, the J end by 4 bases, with 20 bases between. There are 17 residues in the CDR3. The CDR3 loop reads CASSDPKGEATYNEQFF. The CDR3 DNA reads TGTGCCAGCAGCGATCCAAAAGGGGAGGCAACGTACAATGAGCAGTTCTTC.

With respect to this clone: This sequence may be a read error, since a much larger clone differs from it by one base. This chain uses TRBV30 with TRBJ2-3; TRBD2 matches 9 bases. There are 13 residues in the CDR3. CDR1 is GTSNPN, CDR2 SVGIG, per germline (reference sequence). In nucleotides, the CDR3 is TGTGCCAGGAGGACTAGCGGCACAGATACGCAGTATTTT. Translating it yields CARRTSGTDTQYF.

Details on this clone: Other DNA sequences in the same sample also yield this CDR3. The gene calls are TRBV14 and TRBJ2-3, with D possibly TRBD1 on 5 matching bases. Per germline, CDR1 SGHDN and CDR2 FVKESK. V lost 2 bases, J lost 7 bases, and 7 bases lay in between. The CDR3 contains 12 residues. The chain's CDR3 is CASSQQGHTQYF. CDR3 sequence (DNA): TGTGCCAGCAGCCAACAGGGTCATACGCAGTATTTT.

The CDR3 nucleotides are TGTGCCAGCAGCTTCCCCCAGGGGGGCGATGAGCAGTTCTTC. Amino acids: CASSFPQGGDEQFF. The chain employs TRBV7-3 and TRBJ2-1, with D perhaps matching TRBD1 (7 bases). Trimming took off 3 bases at V and 8 bases at J, with 14 bases between the two ends. The CDR3 has 14 residues. The germline gives CDR1 SGHTA, CDR2 FQGTGA. Using reference TRBV7-3 and TRBJ2-1 for the parts outside the CDR3, the full variable domain is GAGVSQTPSNKVTEKGKYVELRCDPISGHTALYWYRQSLGQGPEFLIYFQGTGAADDSGLPNDRFFAVRPEGSVSTLKIQRTERGDSAVYLCASSFPQGGDEQFFGPGTRLTVL.